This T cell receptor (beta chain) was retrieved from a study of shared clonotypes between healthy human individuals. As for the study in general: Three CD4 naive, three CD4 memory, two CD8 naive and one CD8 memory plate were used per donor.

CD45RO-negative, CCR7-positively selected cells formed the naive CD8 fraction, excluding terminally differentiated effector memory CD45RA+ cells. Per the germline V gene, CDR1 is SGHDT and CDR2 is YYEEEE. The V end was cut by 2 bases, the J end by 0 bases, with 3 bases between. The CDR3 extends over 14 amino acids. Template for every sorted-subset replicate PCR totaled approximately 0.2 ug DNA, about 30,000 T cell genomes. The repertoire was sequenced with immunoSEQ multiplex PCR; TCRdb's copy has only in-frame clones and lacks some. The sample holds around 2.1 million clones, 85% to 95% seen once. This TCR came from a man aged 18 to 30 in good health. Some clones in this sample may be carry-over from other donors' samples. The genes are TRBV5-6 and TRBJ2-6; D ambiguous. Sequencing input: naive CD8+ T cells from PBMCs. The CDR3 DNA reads TGTGCCAGCAGCTTCTTCTCTGGGGCCAACGTCCTGACTTTC. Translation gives CASSFFSGANVLTF.